The 10 T cell receptor beta chains below come from one sample, sequenced in a study of T cell responses to AZD1222 COVID-19 vaccine. Sequenced by immunoSEQ multiplex PCR; TCRdb stores in-frame clones only, minus some. Of some 85,000 clones in the sample, about nine tenths were seen once. The source was peripheral blood, collected on day 0 of AZD1222 vaccination. The receptors stem from an adult in good health.

The chain employs TRBV6-4 and TRBJ1-1; D remains unclear. Looked up from germline, CDR1 is MRHNA and CDR2 is SNTAGT. Trimming pared 4 bases from V and 8 bases from J, leaving 14 bases between. The CDR3 contains 13 residues. CDR3 in DNA: TGTGCCAGCAGTGTTGGGCCCGACGGCGAAGCTTTCTTT. Amino acid sequence: CASSVGPDGEAFF.

The chain is built from TRBV25-1 and TRBJ1-2, with D perhaps matching TRBD1 (5 bases). Trimming took off 3 bases at V and 4 bases at J, with 9 bases between the two ends. Germline CDR1 MGHDK, CDR2 SYGVNS. The CDR3 length is 13 residues. The CDR3 protein is CASSEPGLYGYTF. CDR3 DNA sequence: TGTGCCAGCAGTGAGCCAGGGCTCTATGGCTACACCTTC.

The rearrangement uses TRBV28 and TRBJ2-7; D is unclear. This CDR3 is built from 15 residues. The V end was cut by 5 bases, the J end by 0 bases, with 14 bases between. Germline-derived CDR1 and CDR2 are MDHEN and SYDVKM. The CDR3 nucleotides are TGTGCCAGCAGTGGCTTTAGGGAAAGCTCCTACGAGCAGTACTTC. It encodes CASSGFRESSYEQYF.

This chain connects TRBV30 to TRBJ2-5, with 13 positions matching TRBD2. V shed 7 bases and J 7 bases; nucleotides not matched to a gene: 18. CDR3 length: 17 amino acids. Per germline, CDR1 GTSNPN and CDR2 SVGIG (reference sequence). In DNA form, the CDR3 reads TGTGCCTTAACAACCGGGACTAGCGGGACGAGTAGGGGGACCCAGTACTTC. This translates into CALTTGTSGTSRGTQYF.

The chain is built from TRBV9 and TRBJ2-7; 8 bases are a match to TRBD2. Germline CDR1 is SGDLS and CDR2 is YYNGEE. This CDR3 contains 16 residues. V shed 3 bases, J shed 0 bases, and the junction held 8 bases outside the gene matches. CDR3 loop: CASSESPSGYSYEQYF. DNA of the CDR3: TGTGCCAGCAGCGAGAGCCCTAGCGGGTACTCCTACGAGCAGTACTTC.

The CDR3 DNA is TGTGCCAGCAGGCCCGGGACGGGAGCCTATGGCTACACCTTC. Translation: CASRPGTGAYGYTF. The chain is built from TRBV5-8 and TRBJ1-2; TRBD1 might be the D (5 bases). CDR1 and CDR2 from the germline V gene are SGHTS and YDEGEE. V gave up 5 bases and J gave up 4 bases, with 15 bases separating them. The CDR3 covers 14 residues.

The chain uses TRBV6-1 and TRBJ1-1, with D possibly matching TRBD1 (6 bases). V was shortened by 2 bases and J by 5 bases, with 21 bases between the two germline ends. Germline values: CDR1 MNHNS, CDR2 SASEGT. The CDR3 has 17 residues. The chain's CDR3 is CASSETGWGALGTEAFF. DNA for the CDR3: TGTGCCAGCAGTGAAACTGGGTGGGGGGCTCTGGGAACTGAAGCTTTCTTT.

This chain joins TRBV5-1 and TRBJ2-7; TRBD1 matches 8 bases. Per germline, CDR1 SGHRS and CDR2 YFSETQ. J lost 7 bases, V lost 1 base, and 7 bases had no gene match. This CDR3 comprises 14 residues. Here the CDR3 DNA reads TGCGCCAGCAGCTTGACCGTCAGGGGGCAAGAGCAGTACTTC. Protein product: CASSLTVRGQEQYF.

V and J are TRBV9 and TRBJ2-7; D call uncertain. The CDR3 extends over 15 amino acids. Deletions cut 0 bases from V and 3 bases from J, with 13 bases between. The germline gives CDR1 SGDLS, CDR2 YYNGEE. The CDR3 bases are TGTGCCAGCAGCGTAGGAGGCGAGGCTCTCTACGAGCAGTACTTC. Amino acids: CASSVGGEALYEQYF.

This clone was detected only once. The rearrangement joins TRBV6-5 to TRBJ1-5; D may be TRBD1 (5 bases). This CDR3 spans 14 amino acids. V was shortened by 8 bases and J by 2 bases, with 13 bases between the two germline ends. CDR1 is MNHEY and CDR2 is SVGAGI in the germline V gene. This chain's CDR3 is CASLGRRGNQPQHF. The DNA for the CDR3 is TGTGCCAGCCTGGGGCGCCGGGGCAATCAGCCCCAGCATTTT.